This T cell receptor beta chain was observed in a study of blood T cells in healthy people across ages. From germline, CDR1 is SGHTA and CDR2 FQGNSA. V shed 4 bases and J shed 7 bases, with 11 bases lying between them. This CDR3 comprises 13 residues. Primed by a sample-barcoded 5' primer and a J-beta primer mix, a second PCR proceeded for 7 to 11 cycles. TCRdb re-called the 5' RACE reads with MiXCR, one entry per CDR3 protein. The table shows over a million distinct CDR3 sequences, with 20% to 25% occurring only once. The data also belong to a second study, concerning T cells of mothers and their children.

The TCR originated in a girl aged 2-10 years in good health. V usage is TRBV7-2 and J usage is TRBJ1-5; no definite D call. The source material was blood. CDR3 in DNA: TGTGCCAGCAGCTCTCGGTTAAGACAGCCCCAGCATTTT. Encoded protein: CASSSRLRQPQHF.